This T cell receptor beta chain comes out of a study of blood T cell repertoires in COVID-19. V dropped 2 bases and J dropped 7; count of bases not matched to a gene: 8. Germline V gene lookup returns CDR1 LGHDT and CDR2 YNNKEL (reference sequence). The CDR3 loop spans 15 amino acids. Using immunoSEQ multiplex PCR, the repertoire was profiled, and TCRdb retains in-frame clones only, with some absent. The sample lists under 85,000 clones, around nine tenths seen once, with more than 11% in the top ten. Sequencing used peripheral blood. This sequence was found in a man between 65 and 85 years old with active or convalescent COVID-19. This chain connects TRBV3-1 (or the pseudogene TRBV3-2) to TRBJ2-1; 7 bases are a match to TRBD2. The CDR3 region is CASSQSFGRMNEQFF. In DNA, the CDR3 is TGTGCCAGCAGCCAATCTTTCGGGAGGATGAATGAGCAGTTCTTC.